The next 9 T cell receptor beta chains were all read from a single sample in a study of T cell clonotyping in hematopoietic cell transplantation. Here immunoSEQ multiplex PCR was the method, and the copy in TCRdb shows in-frame clones only, minus some. In the table there are fewer than 15,000 clones, roughly 90% of which are singletons. The source material was peripheral blood mononuclear cells. The receptors shown here come from a woman in her forties or fifties in good health. Some clones in this sample may be carry-over from other donors' samples.

This clone was observed a few times. The chain recombines TRBV6-1 with TRBJ2-7; TRBD1 aligns across 9 bases. V gave up 5 bases and J gave up 5 bases; unmatched junction bases: 10. The CDR3 runs to 15 residues. CDR1 is MNHNS and CDR2 is SASEGT in the germline V gene. For the CDR3, the DNA is TGTGCCAGCAGTACACCGACAGGGGGTGTAAACGAGCAGTACTTC. Protein sequence: CASSTPTGGVNEQYF.

The chain has TRBV5-1 and TRBJ1-6; weak D call: TRBD1 (5 bases). Between the trimmed V and J ends, which lost 0 bases and 5 bases, there was a span of 9 bases. Germline V CDR1 and CDR2: SGHRS, YFSETQ. This CDR3 has 15 amino acids. Here the CDR3 reads CASSLDPGNNSPLHF. The CDR3 DNA reads as TGCGCCAGCAGCTTGGATCCAGGGAATAATTCACCCCTCCACTTT.

V is TRBV5-6 and J is TRBJ2-5; D unclear. V lost 1 base to trimming and J lost 6 bases, with 10 bases between them. Germline CDR1 SGHDT, CDR2 YYEEEE. This CDR3 is built from 13 residues. CDR3 protein: CASSLKGAQTQYF. The DNA of the CDR3 is TGTGCCAGCAGCTTGAAGGGTGCGCAGACCCAGTACTTC.

The gene calls are TRBV5-4 and TRBJ2-7; TRBD2 matches at 13 bases. In germline, CDR1 is SGHNT, CDR2 YYREEE (reference sequence). With V trimmed by 0 bases and J by 1 base, 1 base remained unmatched. CDR3 length: 16 residues. Written as DNA, the CDR3 is TGTGCCAGCAGCTTGGCGGGACTAGCGGGGTCCTACGAGCAGTACTTC. It yields the protein CASSLAGLAGSYEQYF.

CDR3 sequence reads: CASSMYRNSPLHF. CDR3 nucleotides: TGTGCCAGCAGTATGTATAGGAATTCACCCCTCCACTTT. This chain connects TRBV25-1 to TRBJ1-6; D remains ambiguous. The CDR3 has 13 amino acids. V lost 5 bases and J lost 7, with 9 bases in between. Germline V CDR1 and CDR2: MGHDK, SYGVNS.

J is TRBJ1-2 and V is TRBV6-5; no clear D gene. The CDR3 is 15 residues long. Germline V CDR1 and CDR2: MNHEY, SVGAGI. Trimming removed 6 bases from V and 3 bases from J, with 17 bases in between. The CDR3 nucleotides read TGTGCCAGCAGGGACCAAGGTGGGTCGGACTATGGCTACACCTTC. It specifies CASRDQGGSDYGYTF.

V is TRBV7-2 and J is TRBJ1-2, with TRBD1 matching over 7 bases. Germline V CDR1 and CDR2: SGHTA, FQGNSA. After removal of 2 bases from V and 0 bases from J, the junction contained 9 bases not matched to a gene. The CDR3 has 17 residues. The CDR3 reads CASSLQIGRGANYGYTF. CDR3 coding DNA: TGTGCCAGCAGCTTACAAATAGGCAGGGGGGCTAACTATGGCTACACCTTC.

The sample holds a few counts of this clone. CDR3 protein: CASSSSSVAGANTGELFF. Written as DNA, the CDR3 is TGTGCCAGCAGCTCCTCCTCCGTAGCGGGGGCGAACACCGGGGAGCTGTTTTTT. The gene calls are TRBV7-3 and TRBJ2-2; 9 nucleotides line up with TRBD2. This CDR3 region has 18 residues. Germline lookup yields CDR1 SGHTA and CDR2 FQGTGA. With V trimmed by 4 bases and J by 0 bases, 9 bases remained unmatched.

CDR3: CASSEVRTGLPLHF. As DNA, the CDR3 is TGTGCCAGCAGTGAAGTCAGGACAGGCCTACCCCTCCACTTT. The chain has TRBV2 and TRBJ1-6; 7 bases line up with TRBD1. Trimming removed 1 base from V and 12 bases from J; junction bases left unmatched: 6. The CDR3 runs to 14 residues. Per germline, CDR1 SNHLY and CDR2 FYNNEI. Filled out from reference TRBV2 and TRBJ1-6, the complete variable domain reads EPEVTQTPSHQVTQMGQEVILRCVPISNHLYFYWYRQILGQKVEFLVSFYNNEISEKSEIFDDQFSVERPDGSNFTLKIRSTKLEDSAMYFCASSEVRTGLPLHFGNGTRLTVT.